This TCR beta chain was recovered during a study of post-analysis software for immune sequencing data. A note on this clonotype: Its specificity is unknown.

The length of the CDR3 is 15 residues. J was trimmed by 4 bases and V by 4 bases; bases with no gene match: 8. Study results and limitations: Roughly five TRBV segments appeared more often in patients than in controls, and TRBV5-6, TRBV5-1 and TRBV20-1 were among these.

Each TCR beta cDNA library carried unique molecular identifiers. MiXCR, run by TCRdb on the PCR reads, gives a single entry per CDR3 protein. The data show 800,000 to 950,000 distinct CDR3 sequences, roughly 50% seen once. This receptor was taken from a girl aged 10-17 years with multiple sclerosis. Source material: blood. The rearrangement joins TRBV12-3 or TRBV12-4 to TRBJ1-2, with 8 nucleotides matching TRBD1. The CDR3 sequence: CASSSRGQGSYGYTF. Here the CDR3 DNA reads TGTGCCAGCAGTTCCCGTGGACAGGGAAGCTATGGCTACACCTTC.